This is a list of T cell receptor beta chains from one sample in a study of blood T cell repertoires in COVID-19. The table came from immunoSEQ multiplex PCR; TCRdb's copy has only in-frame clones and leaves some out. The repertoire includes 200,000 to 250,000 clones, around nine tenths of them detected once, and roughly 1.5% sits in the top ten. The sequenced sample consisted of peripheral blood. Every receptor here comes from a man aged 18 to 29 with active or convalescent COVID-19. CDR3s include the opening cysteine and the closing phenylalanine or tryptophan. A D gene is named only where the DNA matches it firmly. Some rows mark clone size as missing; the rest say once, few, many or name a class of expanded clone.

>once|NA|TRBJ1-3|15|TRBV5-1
CASSIDRRTGNTIYF
TGCGCCAGCAGCATAGACAGGCGGACAGGAAACACCATATATTTT
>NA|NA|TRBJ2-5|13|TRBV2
CASSVFNQETQYF
TGTGCCAGCAGTGTTTTTAACCAAGAGACCCAGTACTTC
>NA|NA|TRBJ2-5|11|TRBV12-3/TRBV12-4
CASKRQETQYF
TGTGCCAGTAAACGGCAAGAGACCCAGTACTTC
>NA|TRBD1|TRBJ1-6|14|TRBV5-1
CASSSTGANSPLHF
TGCGCCAGCAGCTCGACAGGGGCCAATTCACCCCTCCACTTT
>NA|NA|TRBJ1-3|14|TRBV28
CASVNRDTGNTIYF
TGTGCCAGCGTCAACCGGGACACCGGAAACACCATATATTTT
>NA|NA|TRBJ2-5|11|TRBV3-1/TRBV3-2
CASSQGGTQYF
TGTGCCAGCAGCCAAGGCGGGACCCAGTACTTC
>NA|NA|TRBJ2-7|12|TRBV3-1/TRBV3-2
CASSHTNYEQYF
TGTGCCAGCAGCCATACAAACTACGAGCAGTACTTC
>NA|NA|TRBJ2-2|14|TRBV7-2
CASSLQGWTGELFF
TGTGCCAGCAGCTTACAGGGGTGGACCGGGGAGCTGTTTTTT
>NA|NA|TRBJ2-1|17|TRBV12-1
CASSSFFGQRPYNEQFF
TGTGCCAGCAGCTCCTTTTTCGGCCAGCGGCCCTACAATGAGCAGTTCTTC
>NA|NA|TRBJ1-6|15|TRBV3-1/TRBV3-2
CASSRAGLYNSPLHF
TGTGCCAGCAGCCGAGCGGGTTTATATAATTCACCCCTCCACTTT
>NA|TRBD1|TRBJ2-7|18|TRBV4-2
CASSRLLGGDRDSYEQYF
TGTGCCAGCAGCCGACTTCTAGGAGGGGACAGGGATTCCTACGAGCAGTACTTC
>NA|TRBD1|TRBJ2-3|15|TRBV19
CASSDRGRTTDTQYF
TGTGCCAGTAGTGACAGGGGGCGTACCACAGATACGCAGTATTTT
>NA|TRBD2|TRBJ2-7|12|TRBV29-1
CSVDGGAYEQYF
TGCAGCGTTGATGGGGGGGCCTACGAGCAGTACTTC
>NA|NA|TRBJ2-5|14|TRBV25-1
CASSVDPGGETQYF
TGTGCCAGCAGTGTAGACCCAGGGGGGGAGACCCAGTACTTC
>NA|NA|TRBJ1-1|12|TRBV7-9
CASSLGLPEAFF
TGTGCCAGCAGTTTAGGACTCCCTGAAGCTTTCTTT
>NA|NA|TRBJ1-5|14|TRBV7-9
CASSLTGGGQPQHF
TGTGCCAGCAGCTTAACGGGGGGAGGTCAGCCCCAGCATTTT
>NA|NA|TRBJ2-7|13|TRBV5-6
CASSSEGPYEQYF
TGTGCCAGCAGCTCGGAGGGGCCCTACGAGCAGTACTTC
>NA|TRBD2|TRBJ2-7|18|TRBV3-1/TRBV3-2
CASSRPGLAGVRSYEQYF
TGTGCCAGCAGCCGACCGGGACTAGCGGGAGTAAGGTCTTACGAGCAGTACTTC
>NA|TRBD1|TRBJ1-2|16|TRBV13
CASSLESGTGNRGYTF
TGTGCCAGCAGCTTAGAGAGCGGGACAGGGAATAGGGGCTACACCTTC
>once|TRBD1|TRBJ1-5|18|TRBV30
CASTPQPGQLGLSQPQHF
TGTGCCTCAACCCCTCAACCGGGACAGCTGGGGTTGAGTCAGCCCCAGCATTTT
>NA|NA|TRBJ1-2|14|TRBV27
CASSLGDPRDGYTF
TGTGCCAGCAGTTTAGGTGACCCCAGGGATGGCTACACCTTC
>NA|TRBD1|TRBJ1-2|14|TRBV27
CAIRHRQGRDGYTF
TGTGCCATCAGACACAGACAGGGCAGGGATGGCTACACCTTC
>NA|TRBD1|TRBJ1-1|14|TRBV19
CASTLGQRNTEAFF
TGTGCCAGTACCTTGGGACAGAGGAACACTGAAGCTTTCTTT
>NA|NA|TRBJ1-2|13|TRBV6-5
CASSPNFNYGYTF
TGTGCCAGCAGCCCGAACTTCAACTATGGCTACACCTTC
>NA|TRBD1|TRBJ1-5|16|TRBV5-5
CASSLVGTGQGQPQHF
TGTGCCAGCAGCTTGGTAGGGACAGGGCAAGGTCAGCCCCAGCATTTT
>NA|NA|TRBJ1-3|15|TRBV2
CASSGGQPSGNTIYF
TGTGCCAGCAGTGGCGGACAGCCCTCTGGAAACACCATATATTTT
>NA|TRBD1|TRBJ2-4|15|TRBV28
CASSLADRGGNIQYF
TGTGCCAGCAGTTTAGCAGACAGGGGAGGAAACATTCAGTACTTC
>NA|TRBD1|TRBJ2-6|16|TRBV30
CAWSPGGVGGANVLTF
TGTGCCTGGAGCCCAGGGGGCGTAGGTGGGGCCAACGTCCTGACTTTC
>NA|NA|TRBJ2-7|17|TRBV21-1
CASSKEETRTSFYEQYF
TGTGCCAGCAGCAAAGAAGAAACAAGGACTAGTTTCTACGAGCAGTACTTC
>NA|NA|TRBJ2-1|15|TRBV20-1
CSASPLPDRGNEQFF
TGCAGTGCTAGTCCACTCCCCGACAGAGGCAATGAGCAGTTCTTC
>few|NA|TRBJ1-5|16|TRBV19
CASSIPPYRERQPQHF
TGTGCCAGTAGTATACCGCCTTACAGGGAGCGCCAGCCCCAGCATTTT
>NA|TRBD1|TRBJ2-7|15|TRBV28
CASSLFGTGPYEQYF
TGTGCCAGCAGTTTATTCGGGACAGGCCCCTACGAGCAGTACTTC
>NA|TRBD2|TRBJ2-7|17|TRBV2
CASSWTSGTPNDYEQYF
TGTGCCAGCAGTTGGACTAGCGGAACCCCCAACGACTACGAGCAGTACTTC
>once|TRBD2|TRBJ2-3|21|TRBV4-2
CASSPVVPASSGGSLRGTQYF
TGTGCCAGCAGCCCCGTCGTTCCGGCCTCCAGCGGCGGGAGTCTCCGGGGCACGCAGTATTTT
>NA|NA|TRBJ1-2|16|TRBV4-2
CASSHELDRAEGGYTF
TGTGCCAGCAGCCATGAACTAGACCGGGCCGAGGGAGGCTACACCTTC
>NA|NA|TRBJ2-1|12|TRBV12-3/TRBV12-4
CASNLNYNEQFF
TGTGCCAGCAATCTAAACTACAATGAGCAGTTCTTC
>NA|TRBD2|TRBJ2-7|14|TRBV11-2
CASSSGLADYEQYF
TGTGCCAGCAGTTCGGGACTAGCGGACTACGAGCAGTACTTC
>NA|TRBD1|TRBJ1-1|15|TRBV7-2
CASSLAGQMNTEAFF
TGTGCCAGCAGCTTAGCGGGACAGATGAACACTGAAGCTTTCTTT
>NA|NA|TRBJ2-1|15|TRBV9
CASSPQGGLYNEQFF
TGTGCCAGCAGCCCACAGGGCGGGCTCTACAATGAGCAGTTCTTC
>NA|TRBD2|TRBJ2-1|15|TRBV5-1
CASSFLAGAPNEQFF
TGCGCCAGCAGCTTCTTAGCGGGAGCTCCCAATGAGCAGTTCTTC
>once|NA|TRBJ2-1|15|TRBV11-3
CASSPRRGPYNEQFF
TGTGCCAGCAGCCCAAGGCGGGGACCGTACAATGAGCAGTTCTTC
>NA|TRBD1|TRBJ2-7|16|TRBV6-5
CASSYYRGVMDYEQYF
TGTGCCAGCAGTTACTACAGGGGGGTTATGGACTACGAGCAGTACTTC
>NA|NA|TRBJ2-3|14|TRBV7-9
CASIRGEGTDTQYF
TGTGCCAGCATCAGGGGGGAGGGCACAGATACGCAGTATTTT
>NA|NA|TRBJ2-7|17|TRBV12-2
CASRLVGLAGNGYEQYF
TGTGCAAGTCGCTTAGTAGGGCTAGCGGGAAATGGCTACGAGCAGTACTTC
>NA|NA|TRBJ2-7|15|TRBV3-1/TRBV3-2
CASSQSPTGPQEQYF
TGTGCCAGCAGCCAATCCCCGACAGGTCCCCAGGAGCAGTACTTC
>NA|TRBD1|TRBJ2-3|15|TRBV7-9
CASSLGQGSSDTQYF
TGTGCCAGCAGCTTAGGACAGGGTTCCTCAGATACGCAGTATTTT
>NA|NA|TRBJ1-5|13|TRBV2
CASSEEGNQPQHF
TGTGCCAGCAGTGAAGAGGGGAATCAGCCCCAGCATTTT